This TCR beta chain was identified in a study of cytomegalovirus exposure and HLA in healthy donors. Study overall: Roughly 85 million unique TCRs from HLA-typed donors made up an early data release. Points from the study as a whole: Later on, an analysis tied about 17,000 TCR beta sequences to HLA alleles at 0.05 false discovery rate. There were a few CMV-associated chains whose specificity for CMV antigens was confirmed in vitro.

In the PCR, 60 Vbeta and 13 Jbeta primers were used. Source study methods: Roughly 80 million unique TCR beta chains, 8.5 million to 14 million shared, were counted in a later analysis. Sequencing used immunoSEQ multiplex PCR; TCRdb keeps in-frame clones, though not all of them. V and J calls and clone size come straight from that table; D and trimming were deduced from the DNA. The sample holds some 110,000 clones, roughly 74% seen once. The CDR3 is 17 amino acids. Losses at the gene ends were 1 base for V and 3 bases for J; bases not matched to a gene: 11. The germline gives CDR1 SGHDN, CDR2 FVKESK. Of note for this clone: What it binds is unknown.

The sample comprised PBMCs. This sequence originates from a woman aged 50 to 60 in good health and CMV-seropositive. The chain links TRBV14 to TRBJ2-7, with 8 bases that match TRBD1. The CDR3 DNA reads TGTGCCAGCAGCCAAGGACAGGGGCGACGGATACTCTACGAGCAGTACTTC. This codes for CASSQGQGRRILYEQYF.